These T cell receptor beta chains were read from a single sample in a study of T cells in lung cancer brain metastases. Profiling relied on immunoSEQ multiplex PCR, and the TCRdb table lists in-frame clones only, not all of them. The sample yields over a thousand clones, roughly 91% seen once. Sequencing was carried out using tumor tissue from a brain metastasis. The receptor source for this set is a man between 65 and 80 years old with non-small cell lung cancer that had spread to the brain. Each CDR3 is given with its conserved first and last residue. Fields, in order: clone size, J gene, V gene, D gene, CDR3 length, CDR3 protein, CDR3 DNA. D genes are given only for firm matches. Size tells how often a clone was seen (once, few, many) or the class of an expanded clone, and some rows leave it out.

-,TRBJ1-2,TRBV14,-,16,CASSQDPGGTNYGYTF,TGTGCCAGCAGCCAAGATCCCGGGGGGACGAACTATGGCTACACCTTC
-,TRBJ1-1,TRBV18,-,13,CASSPGLNTEAFF,TGTGCCAGCTCACCAGGGTTGAACACTGAAGCTTTCTTT
-,TRBJ2-1,TRBV7-9,TRBD2,16,CASSRLGAGGHNEQFF,TGTGCCAGCAGCCGCCTAGGAGCGGGGGGGCACAATGAGCAGTTCTTC
-,TRBJ1-6,TRBV30,-,13,CAWSSGLNSPLHF,TGTGCCTGGAGTTCAGGGCTAAATTCACCCCTCCACTTT
-,TRBJ1-2,TRBV27,-,14,CASSFFPPSYGYTF,TGTGCCAGCAGTTTCTTCCCGCCTAGCTATGGCTACACCTTC
-,TRBJ2-7,TRBV4-3,TRBD1,15,CASSQVTGGKYEQYF,TGCGCCAGCAGCCAGGTTACAGGGGGCAAGTACGAGCAGTACTTC
-,TRBJ1-2,TRBV13,TRBD1,14,CASSSGQGFYGYTF,TGTGCCAGCAGCTCGGGACAGGGGTTCTATGGCTACACCTTC
-,TRBJ1-5,TRBV5-4,-,14,CASSLEGGHQPQHF,TGTGCCAGCAGCTTGGAGGGGGGGCATCAGCCCCAGCATTTT
-,TRBJ1-2,TRBV2,-,13,CASSVNKDYGYTF,TGTGCCAGCAGTGTGAACAAAGACTATGGCTACACCTTC
-,TRBJ1-5,TRBV6-1,-,13,CASINGGNQPQHF,TGTGCCAGCATAAATGGGGGCAATCAGCCCCAGCATTTT
-,TRBJ1-2,TRBV7-2,-,13,CASSLVSLYGYTF,TGTGCCAGCAGCTTAGTCAGCCTCTATGGCTACACCTTC
-,TRBJ2-1,TRBV27,TRBD1,15,CASRIGTEVYNEQFF,TGTGCCAGCAGAATCGGGACAGAGGTGTACAATGAGCAGTTCTTC
few,TRBJ1-1,TRBV6-5,-,12,CASRGQNTEAFF,TGTGCCAGCAGAGGACAGAACACTGAAGCTTTCTTT
few,TRBJ2-5,TRBV29-1,-,12,CSVAEPQETQYF,TGCAGCGTTGCTGAGCCCCAAGAGACCCAGTACTTC
once,TRBJ1-1,TRBV6-1,TRBD1,14,CASSVDRENTEAFF,TGTGCCAGCAGTGTAGACAGGGAGAACACTGAAGCTTTCTTT
-,TRBJ1-4,TRBV6-1,TRBD1,14,CASIQGAGNEKLFF,TGTGCCAGCATTCAGGGGGCGGGTAATGAAAAACTGTTTTTT
once,TRBJ1-2,TRBV29-1,TRBD1,16,CSVEQPTGGMTYGYTF,TGCAGCGTTGAACAGCCGACAGGGGGAATGACCTATGGCTACACCTTC
-,TRBJ2-7,TRBV4-2,-,14,CASSHGHADYEQYF,TGTGCCAGCAGCCATGGGCACGCCGACTACGAGCAGTACTTC
-,TRBJ1-2,TRBV15,TRBD1,14,CATSRDQDRGGYTF,TGTGCCACCAGCAGAGATCAGGACAGGGGTGGCTACACCTTC
-,TRBJ1-6,TRBV11-2,TRBD1,14,CASSIDRDNSPLHF,TGTGCCAGCAGCATAGACAGGGATAATTCACCCCTCCACTTT
-,TRBJ1-1,TRBV6-5,-,11,CATLGGTEAFF,TGTGCCACCCTGGGGGGGACTGAAGCTTTCTTT
few,TRBJ1-6,TRBV4-2,-,11,CASRPNSPLHF,TGTGCCAGCAGACCGAATTCACCCCTCCACTTT
once,TRBJ2-7,TRBV10-2,-,13,CASSEYSRDEQYF,TGCGCCAGCAGTGAGTATTCGAGGGACGAGCAGTACTTC
-,TRBJ2-2,TRBV5-1,TRBD1,17,CASSLGTGGYVTGELFF,TGCGCCAGCAGCTTGGGGACAGGGGGCTACGTCACCGGGGAGCTGTTTTTT
-,TRBJ2-1,TRBV11-1,TRBD2,15,CASSLGTSGANEQFF,TGTGCCAGCAGCTTGGGGACTAGCGGAGCCAATGAGCAGTTCTTC
-,TRBJ2-1,TRBV29-1,TRBD1,14,CSGRHRGTYNEQFF,TGCAGCGGTAGACACAGGGGCACTTACAATGAGCAGTTCTTC
-,TRBJ1-5,TRBV28,-,17,CASSQGSGSFGDQPQHF,TGTGCCAGCAGCCAAGGTTCCGGGTCTTTCGGGGATCAGCCCCAGCATTTT
-,TRBJ2-7,TRBV29-1,TRBD1,11,CSAVHRGEQYF,TGCAGCGCCGTTCACAGGGGCGAGCAGTACTTC
-,TRBJ1-5,TRBV6-5,-,13,CASTADLNQPQHF,TGTGCCAGCACCGCAGACCTAAATCAGCCCCAGCATTTT
-,TRBJ1-2,TRBV6-1,-,13,CASSERKNYGYTF,TGTGCCAGCAGTGAAAGAAAGAACTATGGCTACACCTTC
-,TRBJ2-3,TRBV28,TRBD2,17,CASSSRLAGGSTDTQYF,TGTGCCAGCAGCTCTAGACTAGCGGGGGGGAGCACAGATACGCAGTATTTT
-,TRBJ1-2,TRBV6-5,-,16,CTSSYTLITHRLGYTF,TGTACAAGCAGTTACACTCTCATCACGCATCGGCTTGGCTACACCTTC
-,TRBJ2-7,TRBV4-1,-,16,CASSQEPSRTAYEQYF,TGCGCCAGCAGCCAAGAGCCCTCCCGTACAGCATACGAGCAGTACTTC
once,TRBJ2-5,TRBV4-3,-,16,CASSPKVYDIQETQYF,TGCGCCAGCAGCCCCAAGGTTTACGACATACAAGAGACCCAGTACTTC
-,TRBJ2-2,TRBV7-3,TRBD2,17,CASSFVGGSSNTGELFF,TGTGCCAGCAGCTTTGTCGGGGGGTCTTCGAACACCGGGGAGCTGTTTTTT
-,TRBJ1-1,TRBV7-9,-,13,CASSGVGNTEAFF,TGTGCCAGCAGCGGTGTAGGGAACACTGAAGCTTTCTTT
-,TRBJ1-6,TRBV19,-,13,CASSIGGYSPLHF,TGTGCCAGTAGTATTGGAGGCTATTCACCCCTCCACTTT
-,TRBJ2-5,TRBV21-1,-,11,CASSNRPEQYF,TGTGCCAGCAGCAATCGGCCAGAACAGTACTTC
-,TRBJ2-7,TRBV15,TRBD2,16,CATSSPREGSSYEQYF,TGTGCCACCAGCAGCCCCCGGGAGGGGAGCTCCTACGAGCAGTACTTC
few,TRBJ2-7,TRBV29-1,TRBD1,14,CSVDTGQGPYEQYF,TGCAGCGTGGACACGGGACAGGGACCCTACGAGCAGTACTTC
few,TRBJ1-3,TRBV6-5,TRBD1,15,CASSYSGTALGTIYF,TGTGCCAGCAGTTACTCGGGGACAGCTCTTGGCACCATATATTTT
-,TRBJ1-1,TRBV6-1,TRBD1,15,CASNPRGQGNTEAFF,TGTGCCAGCAATCCCAGGGGACAGGGGAACACTGAAGCTTTCTTT
-,TRBJ2-3,TRBV5-1,-,13,CASSHSMADTQYF,TGCGCCAGCAGCCACTCCATGGCAGATACGCAGTATTTT
-,TRBJ2-7,TRBV15,-,15,CATSRARTDRGEQYF,TGTGCCACCAGCAGAGCTCGGACCGATCGGGGCGAGCAGTACTTC
-,TRBJ1-1,TRBV5-1,-,14,CASRGWVGNTEAFF,TGCGCCAGCAGGGGATGGGTGGGGAACACTGAAGCTTTCTTT
-,TRBJ1-2,TRBV4-1,-,13,CASSQDGQYGYTF,TGCGCCAGCAGCCAAGATGGGCAGTATGGCTACACCTTC
-,TRBJ1-2,TRBV9,-,14,CASSARGPNYGYTF,TGTGCCAGCAGCGCCAGGGGTCCTAACTATGGCTACACCTTC
-,TRBJ1-6,TRBV6-1,-,13,CASLPPRNSPLHF,TGTGCCAGTTTACCCCCTAGAAACTCACCCCTCCACTTT
-,TRBJ1-5,TRBV28,-,16,CASGPRAGSGGQPQHF,TGTGCCAGCGGGCCCCGGGCAGGGAGTGGGGGACAGCCCCAGCATTTT
-,TRBJ1-1,TRBV5-1,-,13,CASNEGVNTEAFF,TGCGCCAGCAATGAGGGGGTGAACACTGAAGCTTTCTTT
-,TRBJ1-1,TRBV30,-,14,CAWSQQATQTEAFF,TGTGCCTGGAGTCAACAGGCGACGCAAACCGAAGCTTTCTTT
-,TRBJ2-1,TRBV5-1,TRBD2,15,CASSSTSGPYNEQFF,TGCGCCAGCAGCTCGACTAGCGGTCCATACAATGAGCAGTTCTTC
-,TRBJ2-6,TRBV9,-,15,CASSLNPGTPNVLTF,TGTGCCAGCAGCCTCAACCCCGGGACACCCAACGTCCTGACTTTC